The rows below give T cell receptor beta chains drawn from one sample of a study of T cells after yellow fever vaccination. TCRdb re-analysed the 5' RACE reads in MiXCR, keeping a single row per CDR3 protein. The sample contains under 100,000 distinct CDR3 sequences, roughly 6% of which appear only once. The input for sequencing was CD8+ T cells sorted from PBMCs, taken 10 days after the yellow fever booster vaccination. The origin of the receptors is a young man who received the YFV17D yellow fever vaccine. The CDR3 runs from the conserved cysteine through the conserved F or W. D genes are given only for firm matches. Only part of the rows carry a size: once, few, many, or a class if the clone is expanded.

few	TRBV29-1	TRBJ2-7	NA	TGCAGCGTTGAAGATCCCAGGGAGAGCGCAGTGCTAGGGGAGCAGTACTTC	CSVEDPRESAVLGEQYF
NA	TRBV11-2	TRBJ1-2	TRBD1	TGTGCCAGCAGGGGACAGGGAGAAGGCTACACCTTC	CASRGQGEGYTF
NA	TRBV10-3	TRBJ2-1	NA	TGTGCCATCAGTGAGTTGGGGACCGGGCAGTTCTTC	CAISELGTGQFF
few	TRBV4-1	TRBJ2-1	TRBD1	TGCGCCAGCAGTTCGGCAGGGGGAGTGGATGAGCAGTTCTTC	CASSSAGGVDEQFF
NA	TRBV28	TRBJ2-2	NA	TGTGCCAGCAGTACAGGGTTTTCCGGGGAGCTGTTTTTT	CASSTGFSGELFF
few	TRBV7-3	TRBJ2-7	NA	TGTGCCAGCAGCCCCTCGGATGGGTACGAGCAGTACTTC	CASSPSDGYEQYF
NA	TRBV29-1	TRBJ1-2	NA	TGCAGCGTCACCCAGGGGACAACCAACTATGGCTACACCTTC	CSVTQGTTNYGYTF
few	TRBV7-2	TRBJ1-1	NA	TGTGCCAGCAGCTTAATCACAGGGACGACTGAAGCTTTCTTT	CASSLITGTTEAFF
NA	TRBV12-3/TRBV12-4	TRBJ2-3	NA	TGTGCCAGCAGTTTGACCCCGGGAACTCAAATCGGCGAAGCTAGCACAGATACGCAGTATTTT	CASSLTPGTQIGEASTDTQYF
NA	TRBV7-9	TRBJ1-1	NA	TGTGCCAGCAGCCCCCCCGGTCTCAGAGAAGCTTTCTTT	CASSPPGLREAFF
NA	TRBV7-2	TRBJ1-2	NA	TGTGCCAGCAGCTTATCCGAGAACTATGGCTACACCTTC	CASSLSENYGYTF
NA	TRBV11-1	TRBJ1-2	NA	TGTGCCAGCAGCGCCCTAGACTTTCTCTATGGCTACACCTTC	CASSALDFLYGYTF
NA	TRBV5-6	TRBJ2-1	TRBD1	TGTGCCAGCAGCTTGAGTGACAGGGGCGCCTACAATGAGCAGTTCTTC	CASSLSDRGAYNEQFF
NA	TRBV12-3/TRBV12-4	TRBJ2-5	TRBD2	TGTGCCAGCAGTTCAGCTAGCGGGGGGGCGCGGGAGACCCAGTACTTC	CASSSASGGARETQYF
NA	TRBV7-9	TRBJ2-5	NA	TGTGCCAGCAGCGATTCGACGCAAGAGACCCAGTACTTC	CASSDSTQETQYF
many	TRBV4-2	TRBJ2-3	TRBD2	TGTGCCAGCAGCCAAGAATCGGGGGGGAAGACGCAGTATTTT	CASSQESGGKTQYF
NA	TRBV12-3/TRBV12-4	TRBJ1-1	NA	TGTGCCAGCAGTACAGGGAAGGACACTGAAGCTTTCTTT	CASSTGKDTEAFF
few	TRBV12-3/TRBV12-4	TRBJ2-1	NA	TGTGCCAGCAGGAATCAGGGATGGTCCTACAATGAGCAGTTCTTC	CASRNQGWSYNEQFF
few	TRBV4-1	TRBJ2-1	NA	TGCGCCAGCAGCCAAGTGAGTAGGGACAATGAGCAGTTCTTC	CASSQVSRDNEQFF
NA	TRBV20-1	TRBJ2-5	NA	TGCAGTGCTAGTGGAAGGGGGGCCGCGGAGACCCAGTACTTC	CSASGRGAAETQYF
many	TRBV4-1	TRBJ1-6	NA	TGCGCCAGCAGCCAAGATGTGCGGGACATCCCTAATTCACCCCTCCACTTT	CASSQDVRDIPNSPLHF
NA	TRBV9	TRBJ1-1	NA	TGTGCCAGCAGCCCCGGAGAGGGTAAGAACACTGAAGCTTTCTTT	CASSPGEGKNTEAFF
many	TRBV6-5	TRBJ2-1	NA	TGTGCCAGCAGCACTAGCTCCTACAATGAGCAGTTCTTC	CASSTSSYNEQFF
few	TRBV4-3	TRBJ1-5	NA	TGCGCCAGCAGCCAAGACCTCTTCAGCAATCAGCCCCAGCATTTT	CASSQDLFSNQPQHF
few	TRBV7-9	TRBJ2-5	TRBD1	TGTGCCAGCAGCCCCGGGACAGGGGTCCAAGAGACCCAGTACTTC	CASSPGTGVQETQYF
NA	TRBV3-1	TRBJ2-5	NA	TGTGCCAGCAGCCAAGATGGGGGTGGAGAGACCCAGTACTTC	CASSQDGGGETQYF
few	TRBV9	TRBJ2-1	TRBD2	TGTGCCAGCAGCGCCCCTCGAGCGGGGGGCCGCAATGAGCAGTTCTTC	CASSAPRAGGRNEQFF
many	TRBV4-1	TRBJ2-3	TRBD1	TGCGCCAGCAGCCACCGACAGGGGGACCTGGCAGATACGCAGTATTTT	CASSHRQGDLADTQYF
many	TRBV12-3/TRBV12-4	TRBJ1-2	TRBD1	TGTGCCAGCAGTCGACAGGGGGCTGGCTATGGCTACACCTTC	CASSRQGAGYGYTF
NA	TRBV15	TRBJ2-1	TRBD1	TGTGCCACCAGCGTCCGGACAGGAAACAATGAGCAGTTCTTC	CATSVRTGNNEQFF
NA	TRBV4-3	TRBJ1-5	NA	TGCGCCAGCAGCCAAGATATCGCAAGGGAGCTCGGGCAGCCCCAGCATTTT	CASSQDIARELGQPQHF
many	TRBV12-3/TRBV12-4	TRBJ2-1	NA	TGTGCCAGCAGCCCCGGGCCTGGCAATGAGCAGTTCTTC	CASSPGPGNEQFF
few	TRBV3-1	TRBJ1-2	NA	TGTGCCAGCAGCCAAGATGCGGGGTCCTATGGCTACACCTTC	CASSQDAGSYGYTF
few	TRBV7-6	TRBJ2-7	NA	TGTGCCAGCAGCTTCCCGCGGGCCGGCGAGCAGTACTTC	CASSFPRAGEQYF
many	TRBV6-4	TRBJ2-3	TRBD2	TGTGCCAGCAGTGGTAGCGGGGGGGCCCCAGATACGCAGTATTTT	CASSGSGGAPDTQYF
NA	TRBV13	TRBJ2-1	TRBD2	TGTGCCAGCAGCTTTCTTCTAGCGGGCAATGAGCAGTTCTTC	CASSFLLAGNEQFF
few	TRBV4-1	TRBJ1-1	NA	TGCGCCAGCAGCCCCCAGGCTTACGGGGGGCACACTGAAGCTTTCTTT	CASSPQAYGGHTEAFF
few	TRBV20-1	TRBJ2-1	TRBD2	TGCAGTCCCCGCGAGCGGGGGGTCTACAATGAGCAGTTCTTC	CSPRERGVYNEQFF
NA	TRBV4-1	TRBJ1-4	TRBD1	TGCGCCAGCAGCCAAGGTGGGACAGCTAATGAAAAACTGTTTTTT	CASSQGGTANEKLFF
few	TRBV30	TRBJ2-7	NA	TGTGCCTGCAGACGTGCCTACGAGCAGTACTTC	CACRRAYEQYF
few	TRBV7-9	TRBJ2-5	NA	TGTGCCAGCAGCTTAGGCCGGAGTGAGAAAGAGACCCAGTACTTC	CASSLGRSEKETQYF
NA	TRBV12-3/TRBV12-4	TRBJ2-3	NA	TGTGCCAGCAGTTTAGTAAGCGTGAACACAGATACGCAGTATTTT	CASSLVSVNTDTQYF
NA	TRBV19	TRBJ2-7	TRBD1	TGTGCCACCTCGGACAGGAACTACGAGCAGTACTTC	CATSDRNYEQYF
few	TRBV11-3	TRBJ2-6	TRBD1	TGTGCCAGCAGCCCAAGACAGGGGGCTGGGGCCAACGTCCTGACTTTC	CASSPRQGAGANVLTF
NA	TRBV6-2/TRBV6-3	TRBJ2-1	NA	TGTGCCAGCAGTTACTCGGCGGCCTCCTACAATGAGCAGTTCTTC	CASSYSAASYNEQFF
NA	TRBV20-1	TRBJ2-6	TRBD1	TGCAGTGCTAGGGGACAGAACTATTCTGGGGCCAACGTCCTGACTTTC	CSARGQNYSGANVLTF